What follows are 17 T cell receptor beta chains derived from one specimen sequenced in a study of cytomegalovirus exposure and HLA in healthy donors. The PCR used 60 Vbeta and 13 Jbeta primers. Only in-frame clones appear in the TCRdb table, and some are missing; sequencing was by immunoSEQ multiplex PCR. The sample contains some 150,000 clones, roughly 76% of which appear only once. The sample taken for sequencing was PBMCs. The receptors were gathered from a woman in her forties or fifties in good health and CMV-seronegative.

The rearrangement joins TRBV7-8 to TRBJ2-3; TRBD1 matches at 9 bases. The CDR3 sequence is 14 residues long. V gave up 5 bases and J gave up 3 bases; unmatched junction bases: 3. The germline gives CDR1 SGHVS, CDR2 FQNEAQ. This chain's CDR3 is CASSEGQGTDTQYF. CDR3 nucleotide sequence: TGTGCCAGCAGCGAAGGACAGGGGACAGATACGCAGTATTTT.

The V and J genes are TRBV7-2 and TRBJ2-5, with TRBD2 identical over 11 bases. The CDR3 is made up of 16 amino acids. The J segment lost 0 bases and the V segment lost 5 bases, leaving 5 bases of the junction unmatched. Per germline, CDR1 SGHTA and CDR2 FQGNSA. CDR3 DNA: TGTGCCAGCAGCAACCTAGCGGGGGGTGACCAAGAGACCCAGTACTTC. Protein sequence: CASSNLAGGDQETQYF.

The chain is built from TRBV6-6 and TRBJ2-7, with TRBD2 matching 10 bases. V lost 5 bases to trimming and J lost 4 bases; unmatched junction nucleotides: 5. Germline values: CDR1 MNHNY, CDR2 SVGAGI (reference sequence). The CDR3 is 14 amino acids. CDR3: CASSRTSGLYEQYF. CDR3 coding DNA: TGTGCCAGCAGTCGGACTAGCGGTCTGTACGAGCAGTACTTC.

This rearrangement joins TRBV28 to TRBJ1-5, with a tentative D call TRBD1 (6 bases). V lost 7 bases and J 3 bases, leaving 13 bases between the germline ends. This CDR3 has 14 amino acids. The germline V gene encodes CDR1 MDHEN and CDR2 SYDVKM. For the CDR3, the DNA is TGTGCCAGCACCGAAACAGGGTTCAATCAGCCCCAGCATTTT. It translates to CASTETGFNQPQHF.

The genes are TRBV29-1 and TRBJ2-1; no reliable D call. V shed 7 bases and J shed 8 bases, with 15 bases lying between them. This CDR3 is built from 12 residues. Germline V lookup: CDR1 SQVTM, CDR2 ANQGSEA. The CDR3 region is CSGYLGSHEQFF. The CDR3 DNA reads as TGCAGCGGATATCTGGGCTCACATGAGCAGTTCTTC.

In its sample, this clone was seen once. This chain links TRBV30 with TRBJ2-1; 9 bases align to TRBD2. V lost 7 bases to trimming and J lost 8 bases; unmatched junction nucleotides: 3. This CDR3 spans 11 amino acids. In germline, CDR1 is GTSNPN, CDR2 SVGIG (reference sequence). Written as DNA, the CDR3 is TGTGCCTCCGGGACTAGCTATGAGCAGTTCTTC. It is translated as CASGTSYEQFF.

This chain uses TRBV7-9 with TRBJ2-3, with 8 bases lining up with TRBD2. This CDR3 region has 15 residues. V lost 7 bases, J lost 0 bases, and 6 bases stayed unmatched. Per germline, CDR1 SEHNR and CDR2 FQNEAQ (reference sequence). The CDR3 here is CASTLRGGSTDTQYF. The CDR3 coding sequence is TGTGCCAGCACCTTGCGCGGGGGGAGCACAGATACGCAGTATTTT. The variable domain in full, completed from reference TRBV7-9 and TRBJ2-3, reads DTGVSQNPRHKITKRGQNVTFRCDPISEHNRLYWYRQTLGQGPEFLTYFQNEAQLEKSRLLSDRFSAERPKGSFSTLEIQRTEQGDSAMYLCASTLRGGSTDTQYFGPGTRLTVL.

V usage is TRBV10-3 and J usage is TRBJ2-7, with TRBD2 matching 11 bases. V was clipped by 6 bases and J by 2 bases; unmatched bases: 6. Germline CDR1 and CDR2: ENHRY and SYGVKD. The CDR3 extends over 15 amino acids. CDR3 loop: CAISLTSGSTYEQYF. In nucleotides, the CDR3 is TGTGCCATCAGCCTTACTAGCGGGAGCACCTACGAGCAGTACTTC.

The CDR3 nucleotides are TGTGCCAGCAGCTTCGCTAGCGGGGGGGCCCCAGATACGCAGTATTTT. This translates into CASSFASGGAPDTQYF. The chain uses TRBV5-4 and TRBJ2-3; 12 positions agree with TRBD2. Germline loops: CDR1 SGHNT, CDR2 YYREEE (reference sequence). V shed 2 bases, J shed 4 bases, and the junction held 5 bases outside the gene matches. This CDR3 is 16 amino acids long.

In this sample, this clone turned up a few times. The V and J genes are TRBV7-2 and TRBJ1-1; no clear D. This CDR3 contains 14 residues. Germline CDR1 SGHTA, CDR2 FQGNSA. Trimming removed 6 bases at V and 3 bases at J, with 14 bases between. CDR3: CASRQPLGYTEAFF. CDR3 DNA sequence: TGTGCCAGCAGACAACCCCTTGGTTACACTGAAGCTTTCTTT.

V usage is TRBV5-5 and J usage is TRBJ2-7; 7 nucleotides match TRBD1. CDR1 and CDR2 (germline): SGHKS, YYEKEE (reference sequence). The length of the CDR3 is 13 residues. V lost 4 bases to trimming and J lost 7 bases; unmatched junction nucleotides: 8. The CDR3 sequence is CASSTWTGLEQYF. The CDR3 nucleotides read TGTGCCAGCAGCACGTGGACAGGCCTGGAGCAGTACTTC. Based on the CDR3 plus reference TRBV5-5 and TRBJ2-7, the full variable domain is DAGVTQSPTHLIKTRGQQVTLRCSPISGHKSVSWYQQVLGQGPQFIFQYYEKEERGRGNFPDRFSARQFPNYSSELNVNALLLGDSALYLCASSTWTGLEQYFGPGTRLTVT.

The chain links TRBV10-3 to TRBJ2-5, with 16 bases fitting TRBD2. Germline V gives CDR1 ENHRY, CDR2 SYGVKD. This CDR3 has 21 residues. V was pared by 0 bases and J by 3 bases, with 13 bases of the junction left unmatched. CDR3 sequence: CAISESKGTSGRALREETQYF. The CDR3 region has the DNA TGTGCCATCAGTGAGTCAAAGGGGACTAGCGGGAGGGCCCTCCGAGAAGAGACCCAGTACTTC.

V gene TRBV30 combines with J gene TRBJ1-6; weak D call: TRBD1 (5 bases). V was clipped by 0 bases and J by 11 bases, with 14 bases between them. The germline gives CDR1 GTSNPN, CDR2 SVGIG (reference sequence). The CDR3 consists of 14 residues. CDR3 sequence reads: CAWSVRQGITPLHF. The CDR3 nucleotides are TGTGCCTGGAGTGTACGGCAGGGTATTACACCCCTCCACTTT.

The CDR3 protein is CASSPRRWDTNYGYTF. DNA of the CDR3: TGTGCCAGCAGCCCTCGTCGGTGGGACACTAACTATGGCTACACCTTC. The chain links TRBV28 to TRBJ1-2, with D perhaps matching TRBD1 (6 bases). V was clipped by 6 bases and J by 0 bases, with 17 bases between them. Germline-derived CDR1 and CDR2 are MDHEN and SYDVKM. There are 16 residues in the CDR3.

This rearrangement joins TRBV27 to TRBJ2-3; the D is unclear. V was clipped by 10 bases and J by 8 bases, with 10 bases between them. CDR1 is MNHEY and CDR2 is SMNVEV in the germline V gene (reference sequence). The CDR3 sequence is 10 residues long. This CDR3 is CATGGGTQYF. CDR3 DNA: TGTGCCACCGGCGGCGGTACGCAGTATTTT.

This chain links TRBV7-9 with TRBJ2-1; 14 bases map to TRBD2. The V gene's germline CDR1 is SEHNR and CDR2 FQNEAQ (reference sequence). The J segment lost 5 bases and the V segment lost 6 bases, leaving 6 bases of the junction unmatched. The CDR3 consists of 16 residues. The CDR3 DNA is TGTGCCAGCAGTTCGCCGGGACTAGCGGGAGACAATGAGCAGTTCTTC. This gives the protein CASSSPGLAGDNEQFF.

The chain carries TRBV11-2 and TRBJ2-2; TRBD1 agrees at 9 bases. V was clipped by 7 bases and J by 4 bases; unmatched bases: 19. The length of the CDR3 is 19 residues. Germline V CDR1 and CDR2: SGHAT, FQNNGV. Here the CDR3 DNA reads TGTGCCAGCACCCCCAGGGTAGGACAGGGGATCGGAAGCACCGGGGAGCTGTTTTTT. Protein sequence: CASTPRVGQGIGSTGELFF.